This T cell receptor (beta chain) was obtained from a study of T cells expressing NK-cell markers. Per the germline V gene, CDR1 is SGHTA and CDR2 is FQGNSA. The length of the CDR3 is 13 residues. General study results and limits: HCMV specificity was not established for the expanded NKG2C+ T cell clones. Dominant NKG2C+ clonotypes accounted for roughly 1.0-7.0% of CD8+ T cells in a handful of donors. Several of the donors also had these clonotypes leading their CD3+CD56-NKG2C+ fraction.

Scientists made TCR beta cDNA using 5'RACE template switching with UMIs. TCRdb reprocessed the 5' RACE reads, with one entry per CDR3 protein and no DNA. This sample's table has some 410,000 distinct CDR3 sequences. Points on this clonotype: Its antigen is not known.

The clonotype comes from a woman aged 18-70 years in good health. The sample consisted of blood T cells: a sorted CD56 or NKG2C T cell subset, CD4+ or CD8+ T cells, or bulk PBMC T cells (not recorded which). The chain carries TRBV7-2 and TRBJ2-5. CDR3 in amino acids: CASSSRVVETQYF. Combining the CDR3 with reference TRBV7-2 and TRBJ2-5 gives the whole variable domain GAGVSQSPSNKVTEKGKDVELRCDPISGHTALYWYRQSLGQGLEFLIYFQGNSAPDKSGLPSDRFSAERTGGSVSTLTIQRTQQEDSAVYLCASSSRVVETQYFGPGTRLLVL.